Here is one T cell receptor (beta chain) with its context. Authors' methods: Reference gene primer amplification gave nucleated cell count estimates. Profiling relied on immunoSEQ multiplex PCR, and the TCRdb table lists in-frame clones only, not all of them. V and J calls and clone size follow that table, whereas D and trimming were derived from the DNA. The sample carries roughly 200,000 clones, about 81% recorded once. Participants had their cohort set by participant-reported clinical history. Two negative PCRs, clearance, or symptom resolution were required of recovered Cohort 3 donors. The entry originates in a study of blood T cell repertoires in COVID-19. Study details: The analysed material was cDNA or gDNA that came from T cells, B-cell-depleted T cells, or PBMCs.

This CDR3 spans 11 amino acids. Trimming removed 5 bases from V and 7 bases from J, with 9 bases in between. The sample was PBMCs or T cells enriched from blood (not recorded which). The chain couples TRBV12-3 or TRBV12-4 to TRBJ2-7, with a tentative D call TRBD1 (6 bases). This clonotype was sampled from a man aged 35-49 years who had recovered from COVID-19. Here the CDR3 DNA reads TGTGCCAGCAGTCTCGGACAGGAGCAGTACTTC. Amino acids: CASSLGQEQYF.